Sequencing of this TCR beta chain was carried out in a study of blood T cell repertoires in COVID-19. Study-wide background: The analysed material was cDNA or gDNA that came from T cells, B-cell-depleted T cells, or PBMCs.

Methods used by the authors: Amplifying reference gene primers gave estimates of nucleated cell counts. Only in-frame clones appear in the TCRdb table, and some are missing; sequencing was by immunoSEQ multiplex PCR. V and J calls and clone size come straight from that table; D and trimming were deduced from the DNA. The sample shows about 200,000 clones, 70% to 90% of them seen only once. V lost 7 bases to trimming and J lost 5 bases; unmatched junction nucleotides: 6. Germline lookup yields CDR1 SQVTM and CDR2 ANQGSEA. CDR3 length: 13 residues. The sequencing sample was made of peripheral blood. The chain is built from TRBV29-1 and TRBJ1-4, with TRBD1 identical over 8 bases. This receptor was identified in a man younger than 40 who had recovered from COVID-19. CDR3 nucleotide sequence: TGCAGCGCTGGACAGGGACGGAATGAAAAACTGTTTTTT. Protein product: CSAGQGRNEKLFF.